This T cell receptor (beta chain) was identified during a study of T cell responses to AZD1222 COVID-19 vaccine. Measured with immunoSEQ multiplex PCR; TCRdb has only the in-frame clones, and not every one. The sample contains about 140,000 clones, about 87% of which appear only once. As regards this clone: Its antigen is currently unknown.

Deletions cut 5 bases from V and 1 base from J, with 8 bases between. Looked up from germline, CDR1 is SEHNR and CDR2 is FQNEAQ (reference sequence). The CDR3 runs 13 residues. Overall study findings and caveats: Nearly half of unique spike-specific TCRs reportedly avoided B.1.351 and B.1.1.7 mutated regions. Spike-spanning, vaccine-associated CD4 TCRs were dominant at 160-218 and 743-854. Repertoires were collected only later (after the peak T cell response had occurred).

This chain links TRBV7-9 with TRBJ1-1; no firm D call. Specimen: peripheral blood, collected on day 0 of AZD1222 vaccination. The TCR sequence derives from an adult in good health. The CDR3 bases are TGTGCCAGCAGCCCTGTAGAGAACACTGAAGCTTTCTTT. Protein product: CASSPVENTEAFF.